This T cell receptor (beta chain) appears in the sequencing data of a study of beta chain features in type 1 diabetes. Study details: Across every sample, around 98 million sorted cells were examined in total. General study results and limits: Type 1 diabetes patients showed a moderate but significant shortening of TCRB CDR3s in all four CD4+ subsets. Patients' naive, central memory and Treg TCRB repertoires seemed closer to one another than those of healthy donors. TCRB rearrangement may or may not be influenced by HLA type; here this remained unresolved.

All of the isolated RNA was reverse transcribed, so expressed TCRB transcripts were sequenced. An average approximately 3.7 million reads came from naive, central memory and regulatory T cell samples. Generated by immunoSEQ multiplex PCR, the TCRdb table keeps only in-frame clones and is missing some. The sample lists 600,000 or so clones, roughly 13% occurring once. Germline V gives CDR1 MNHNY, CDR2 SVGAGI (reference sequence). This CDR3 contains 13 residues. The trim removed 8 bases at V and 4 bases at J, leaving 5 bases unmatched. Regarding this clone: Its cognate antigen is unknown.

The J gene is TRBJ2-3, the V gene TRBV6-6, with 8 bases that match TRBD1. The sequencing sample was made of naive CD4+ T cells from blood. The clonotype was recovered from a man aged 18 to 35 with type 1 diabetes. In nucleotides, the CDR3 is TGTGCCAGCCGGACAGGGAATGCAGATACGCAGTATTTT. Its protein is CASRTGNADTQYF.